A single sample is the source of the 19 T cell receptor beta chains below, sequenced in a study of blood T cells in healthy people across ages. With a J-beta primer mix and a sample-barcoded 5' primer, a second PCR ran 7 to 11 cycles. TCRdb analysed the 5' RACE reads with MiXCR anew, one entry per CDR3 protein. The sample holds around 990,000 distinct CDR3 sequences; less than 45% are singletons and the top ten take 13%. Sequenced: blood. The receptors were sampled from a man between 18 and 35 years old in good health.

The J gene is TRBJ2-1, the V gene TRBV2, with no clear D. Germline CDR1 and CDR2: SNHLY and FYNNEI. V dropped 3 bases and J dropped 5 bases, with 8 bases sitting between them. The CDR3 covers 13 residues. The CDR3 coding sequence is TGTGCCAGCAGTGAGGCACGCAACAATGAGCAGTTCTTC. This gives the protein CASSEARNNEQFF.

This clonotype has only a few counts. The chain carries TRBV7-2 and TRBJ2-3, with D perhaps given as TRBD1 or TRBD2 (5 bases each). The V gene's germline CDR1 is SGHTA and CDR2 FQGNSA. V lost 5 bases to trimming and J lost 8 bases, with 20 bases between them. The CDR3 length is 15 residues. CDR3 loop: CASSAMGVPSTTQYF. As DNA, the CDR3 is TGTGCCAGCAGCGCCATGGGGGTCCCCTCCACTACGCAGTATTTT.

The chain uses TRBV12-3 or TRBV12-4 and TRBJ2-1; 9 bases agree with TRBD1. V was clipped by 5 bases and J by 5 bases; unmatched bases: 7. The CDR3 length is 15 residues. As DNA, the CDR3 is TGTGCCAGCAGTAACCTGGGACAGGGTCACAATGAGCAGTTCTTC. Its translation is CASSNLGQGHNEQFF.

The chain recombines TRBV12-3 or TRBV12-4 with TRBJ1-2, with 7 bases matching TRBD1. The CDR3 sequence is 17 residues long. Trimming cost V 0 bases and J 2 bases; bases outside gene matches: 9. The CDR3 reads CASSLATSRGQNYGYTF. In nucleotides, the CDR3 is TGTGCCAGCAGTTTAGCGACCTCGAGGGGGCAAAACTATGGCTACACCTTC.

This clonotype has a handful of counts. This chain uses TRBV9 with TRBJ2-3, with D unresolved. V was clipped by 3 bases and J by 6 bases, with 8 bases between them. The length of the CDR3 is 12 residues. CDR1 SGDLS and CDR2 YYNGEE come from the germline V gene. The CDR3 loop is CASSALFDTQYF. In DNA, the CDR3 is TGTGCCAGCAGCGCCCTTTTCGATACGCAGTATTTT.

This chain connects TRBV6-5 to TRBJ1-4; no definite D call. Germline CDR1 and CDR2: MNHEY and SVGAGI. The CDR3 has 13 amino acids. The ends were cut back, 9 bases at V and 0 bases at J, with 8 bases in the middle. The CDR3: CASRVSTNEKLFF. The CDR3 nucleotides are TGTGCCAGTCGGGTGTCAACTAATGAAAAACTGTTTTTT.

This clonotype was seen only a few times. The chain has TRBV12-3 or TRBV12-4 and TRBJ2-1, with D perhaps TRBD2 (5 bases). The CDR3 runs 16 residues. V lost 7 bases and J 13 bases, leaving 29 bases between the germline ends. This chain's CDR3 is CASIISTKAVGETQFF. The CDR3 nucleotides are TGTGCCAGCATCATTTCCACAAAGGCCGTGGGAGAGACCCAGTTCTTC.

This clonotype was seen only once. The genes are TRBV7-2 and TRBJ1-2; D ambiguous. The V end lost 1 base, the J end lost 8 bases, and 14 bases lay between the germline ends. Germline V gene sequence: CDR1 SGHTA, CDR2 FQGNSA. The CDR3 has 14 residues. The CDR3 here is CTSSLGPAGNGYTF. As DNA, the CDR3 is TGTACCAGCAGCTTAGGGCCGGCAGGTAACGGCTACACCTTC.

This clonotype was seen at least ten times. The J gene is TRBJ1-4, the V gene TRBV12-3 or TRBV12-4; D call uncertain. V shed 0 bases and J shed 1 base, with 3 bases lying between them. The CDR3 runs 14 residues. The CDR3 region has the DNA TGTGCCAGCAGTTTAGCGCGAACTAATGAAAAACTGTTTTTT. This sequence encodes CASSLARTNEKLFF.

This rearrangement joins TRBV5-1 to TRBJ2-7; 8 nucleotides line up with TRBD1. The germline V gene has CDR1 SGHRS and CDR2 YFSETQ. Trimming cost V 0 bases and J 3 bases; bases outside gene matches: 5. This CDR3 spans 15 amino acids. CDR3 bases: TGCGCCAGCAGCTTGGGCGGACAGGGTATCTACGAGCAGTACTTC. It specifies CASSLGGQGIYEQYF.

In regard to this clonotype: With a much larger clone just one base away, this may be a read error. The chain has TRBV10-3 and TRBJ1-2, with D uncertain. CDR3 length: 11 amino acids. V lost 10 bases, J lost 1 base, and 7 bases lay in between. The germline V gene has CDR1 ENHRY and CDR2 SYGVKD. DNA for the CDR3: TGTGCCACCCTAGATAACTATGGCTACACCTTC. It translates to CATLDNYGYTF.

The chain employs TRBV20-1 and TRBJ1-1; D remains ambiguous. Trimming removed 7 bases from V and 0 bases from J, with 18 bases in between. CDR3 length: 15 residues. Germline V CDR1 and CDR2: DFQATT, SNEGSKA (reference sequence). The CDR3 sequence: CSVSGIDGMNTEAFF. The CDR3 bases are TGCAGTGTTAGCGGGATCGACGGGATGAACACTGAAGCTTTCTTT.

The chain recombines TRBV5-1 with TRBJ2-5, with D possibly matching TRBD1 (6 bases). Germline V gives CDR1 SGHRS, CDR2 YFSETQ. Trimming removed 2 bases at V and 2 bases at J, with 10 bases between. The CDR3 has 14 residues. The chain's CDR3 is CASSFPDSQETQYF. CDR3 sequence (DNA): TGCGCCAGCAGCTTCCCGGACAGTCAAGAGACCCAGTACTTC.

Regarding this clonotype: The CDR3 carries no conserved terminal phenylalanine or tryptophan, so it likely arises from a read error. The rearrangement uses TRBV29-1 and TRBJ1-1; D unclear. This CDR3 comprises 14 residues. V dropped 7 bases and J dropped 0 bases, with 15 bases sitting between them. In germline, CDR1 is SQVTM, CDR2 ANQGSEA. The CDR3 DNA is TGCAGCGCACCGAAATCGGGAATGAACACTGAAGCTTTCCTT. Translating gives CSAPKSGMNTEAFL.

The chain couples TRBV21-1 to TRBJ2-4; the table assigns TRBD1, which was not confirmed against the DNA. The last part of the DNA fits TRBJ2-7 better; the J call may be wrong. TRBV21-1 is a pseudogene. This CDR3 is 15 amino acids long. CDR3 residues: CASTADTLVIYEQYF. DNA for the CDR3: TGTGCCAGCACCGCGGACACCCTGGTCATCTACGAGCAGTACTTC.

The J gene is TRBJ2-1, the V gene TRBV4-3, with D perhaps assigned TRBD1 or TRBD2 (5 bases each). The J call may be incorrect, as the DNA end agrees better with TRBJ2-7. CDR1 and CDR2 (germline): LGHNA, YSLEER. The CDR3 extends over 17 amino acids. Here the CDR3 reads CASSQGEWGSSYNEQYF. In nucleotides, the CDR3 is TGCGCCAGCAGCCAAGGAGAGTGGGGGAGCTCCTACAATGAGCAGTACTTC.

This clonotype has at least ten counts. This rearrangement joins TRBV25-1 to TRBJ2-3; D unclear. V lost 8 bases and J 0 bases, leaving 6 bases between the germline ends. Germline values: CDR1 MGHDK, CDR2 SYGVNS. This CDR3 comprises 12 residues. CDR3 nucleotides: TGTGCCAGCGGCACTAGCACAGATACGCAGTATTTT. Translation gives CASGTSTDTQYF.

This clonotype has at least ten counts. J is TRBJ1-2 and V is TRBV7-9; D unclear. V gave up 6 bases and J gave up 4 bases, with 12 bases separating them. Germline values: CDR1 SEHNR, CDR2 FQNEAQ (reference sequence). This CDR3 has 13 amino acids. The CDR3 DNA sequence: TGTGCCAGCAGTTCACAAGGATTCTATGGCTACACCTTC. It yields the protein CASSSQGFYGYTF.

This clonotype was seen more than once but under ten times. This chain uses TRBV20-1 with TRBJ2-5; D perhaps matches TRBD2 (6 bases). V was pared by 1 base and J by 2 bases, with 14 bases between. CDR1 and CDR2 (germline): DFQATT, SNEGSKA (reference sequence). The CDR3 runs 15 residues. CDR3 loop: CSARVSWREQETQYF. As DNA, the CDR3 is TGCAGTGCTAGAGTCTCGTGGAGGGAGCAAGAGACCCAGTACTTC.